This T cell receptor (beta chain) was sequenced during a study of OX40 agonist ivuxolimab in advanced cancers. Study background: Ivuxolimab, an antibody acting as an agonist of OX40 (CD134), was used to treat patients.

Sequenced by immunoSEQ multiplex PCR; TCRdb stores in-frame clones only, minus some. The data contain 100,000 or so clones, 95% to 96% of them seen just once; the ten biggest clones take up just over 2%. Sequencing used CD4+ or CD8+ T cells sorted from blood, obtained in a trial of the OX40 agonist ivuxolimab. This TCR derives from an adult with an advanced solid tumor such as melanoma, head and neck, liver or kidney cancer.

The CDR3 spells CASSEFPQGSSYEQYF. Here the CDR3 DNA reads TGTGCCAGCAGTGAATTTCCGCAGGGAAGCTCCTACGAGCAGTACTTC. The chain uses TRBV2 and TRBJ2-7; tentative D call: TRBD1 (5 bases). This CDR3 contains 16 residues. The V and J ends lost 2 bases and 0 bases respectively, with 14 bases between them. Per germline, CDR1 SNHLY and CDR2 FYNNEI.